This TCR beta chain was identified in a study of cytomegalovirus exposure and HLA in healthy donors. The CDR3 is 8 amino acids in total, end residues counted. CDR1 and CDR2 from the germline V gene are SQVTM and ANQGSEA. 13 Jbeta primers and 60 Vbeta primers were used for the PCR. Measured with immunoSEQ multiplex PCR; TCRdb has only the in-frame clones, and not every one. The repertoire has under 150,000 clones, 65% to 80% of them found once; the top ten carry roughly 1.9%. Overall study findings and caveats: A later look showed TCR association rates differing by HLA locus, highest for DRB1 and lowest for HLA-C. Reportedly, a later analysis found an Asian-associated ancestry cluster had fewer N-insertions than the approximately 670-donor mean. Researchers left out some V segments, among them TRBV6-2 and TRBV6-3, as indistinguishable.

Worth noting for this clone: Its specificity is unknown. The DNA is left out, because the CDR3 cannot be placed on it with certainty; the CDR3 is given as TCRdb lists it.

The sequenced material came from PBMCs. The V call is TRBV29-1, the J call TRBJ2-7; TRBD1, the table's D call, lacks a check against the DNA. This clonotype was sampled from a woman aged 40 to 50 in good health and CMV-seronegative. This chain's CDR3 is CSVGQGNF.